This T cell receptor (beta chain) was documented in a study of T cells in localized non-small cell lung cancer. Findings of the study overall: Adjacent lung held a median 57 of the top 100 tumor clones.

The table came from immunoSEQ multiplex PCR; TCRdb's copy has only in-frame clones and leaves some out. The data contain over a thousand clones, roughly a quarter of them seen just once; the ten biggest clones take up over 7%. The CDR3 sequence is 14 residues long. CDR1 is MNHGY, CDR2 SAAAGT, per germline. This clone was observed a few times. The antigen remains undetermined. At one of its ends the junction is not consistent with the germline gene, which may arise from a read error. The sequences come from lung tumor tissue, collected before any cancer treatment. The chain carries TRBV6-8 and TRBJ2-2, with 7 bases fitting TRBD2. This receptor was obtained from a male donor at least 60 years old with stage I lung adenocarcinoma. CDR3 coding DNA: TGTGCCAGCAGTGACTCGGGACTAACCGGGGAGCTGTTTTTT. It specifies CASSDSGLTGELFF.